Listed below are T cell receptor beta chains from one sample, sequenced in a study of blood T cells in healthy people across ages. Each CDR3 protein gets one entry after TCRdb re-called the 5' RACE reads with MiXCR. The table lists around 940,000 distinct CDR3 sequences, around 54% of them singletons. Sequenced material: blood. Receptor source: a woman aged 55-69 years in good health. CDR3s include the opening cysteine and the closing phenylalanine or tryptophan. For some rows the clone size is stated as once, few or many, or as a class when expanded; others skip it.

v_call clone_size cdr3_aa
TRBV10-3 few CAISTPGGANVLTF
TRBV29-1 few CSAARAMGTQYF
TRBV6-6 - CASSSDRATDTQYF
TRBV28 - CASRTLLTEQYF
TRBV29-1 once CSVWVQDDYGYTF
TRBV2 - CASSEPSRLAGLRADTQYF
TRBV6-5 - CASKEDASQGYTF
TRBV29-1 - CSVDASGSTDTQYF
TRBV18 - CASSPLGQPDEQYF
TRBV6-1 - CASKAGQLGSGNQPQHF
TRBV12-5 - CASGLVTGFNTGELFF
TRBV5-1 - CASSFNQLAGYNEQFF
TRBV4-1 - CASSQEVTGDTEAFF
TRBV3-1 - CASSQSRGRETQYF
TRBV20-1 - CSASPPTGGVGITEAFF
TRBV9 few CASSVVGPETQYF
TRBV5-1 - CASSPDSPREGYTF
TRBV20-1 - CSAERTGTGGSNQPQHF
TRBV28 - CASSVGPSGGYTF
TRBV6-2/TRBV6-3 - CASKGSGGHEQYF
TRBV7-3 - CASSPSGRAETQYF
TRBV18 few CASSLDSGYTF
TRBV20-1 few CSARDGVRGSPYEQYF
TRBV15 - CATSNRPPSKTQYF
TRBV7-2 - CASSLREISTDTQFF
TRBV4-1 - CASSQVDGNQPQHF
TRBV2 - CASSEAGSGSLLTDTQYF
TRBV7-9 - CASSLEGGGVGNTEAFF
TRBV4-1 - CASSHPPQQETQYF
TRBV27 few CASSFGQGASTEAFF
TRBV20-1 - CSATTGRDQPQHF
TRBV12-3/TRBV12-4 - CASSLAGGTIPSTDTQYF
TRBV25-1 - CASGNLGFYEQYF
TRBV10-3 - CAISESDRLNTEAFF
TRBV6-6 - CASSPGEYNEQYF
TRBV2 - CASSFRVTNEKLFF
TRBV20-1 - CSAALGTQYF
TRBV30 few CAWRTAGGSDTQYF